A selection of T cell receptor beta chains follows, all from one sample in a study of cytotoxic CD8 clonotypes in ibrutinib-treated CLL. Some clones are missing from TCRdb's copy, which holds only in-frame ones; the method was immunoSEQ multiplex PCR. Here the sample spans 250,000 to 350,000 clones, less than 85% being singletons. The sequences come from PBMCs, collected at disease progression, from a patient treated with ibrutinib. The receptors stem from a human donor with chronic lymphocytic leukemia. The CDR3 runs from the conserved cysteine through the conserved F or W. Clone sizes are given selectively: once, few, many, or a class where the clone is expanded.

clone size: NA
J gene: TRBJ2-2
V gene: TRBV5-1
CDR3 protein: CASSLLRGNTGELFF

clone size: NA
J gene: TRBJ2-7
V gene: TRBV4-3
CDR3 protein: CASSQDLVIAGPYEQYF

clone size: NA
J gene: TRBJ2-3
V gene: TRBV2
CDR3 protein: CASRERGHTDTQYF

clone size: few
J gene: TRBJ1-2
V gene: TRBV6-5
CDR3 protein: CASSVNRGSGYTF

clone size: NA
J gene: TRBJ1-1
V gene: TRBV12-5
CDR3 protein: CASGPRGGVNTEAFF

clone size: NA
J gene: TRBJ2-7
V gene: TRBV29-1
CDR3 protein: CSVVSFTGSEQYF

clone size: NA
J gene: TRBJ1-2
V gene: TRBV29-1
CDR3 protein: CSARDNQAGYTF

clone size: NA
J gene: TRBJ1-1
V gene: TRBV18
CDR3 protein: CASSPPGGVRTEAFF

clone size: NA
J gene: TRBJ2-1
V gene: TRBV5-1
CDR3 protein: CASSLVASGKYNEQFF

clone size: NA
J gene: TRBJ1-2
V gene: TRBV29-1
CDR3 protein: CSVVPAGNYGYTF

clone size: NA
J gene: TRBJ2-5
V gene: TRBV5-6
CDR3 protein: CASSSPPRQETQYF

clone size: NA
J gene: TRBJ2-6
V gene: TRBV5-1
CDR3 protein: CASTRGLAPSSGANVLTF

clone size: NA
J gene: TRBJ2-5
V gene: TRBV5-1
CDR3 protein: CASTPTSGYQETQYF

clone size: once
J gene: TRBJ2-1
V gene: TRBV15
CDR3 protein: CATGWGLSYNEQFF

clone size: NA
J gene: TRBJ2-3
V gene: TRBV4-1
CDR3 protein: CASSRRETDTQYF

clone size: NA
J gene: TRBJ2-2
V gene: TRBV29-1
CDR3 protein: CSVEGGTRNGELFF

clone size: NA
J gene: TRBJ2-7
V gene: TRBV10-3
CDR3 protein: CAISDRLAGGAGAYEQYF

clone size: NA
J gene: TRBJ2-7
V gene: TRBV28
CDR3 protein: CASSFGQGAPYEQYF

clone size: NA
J gene: TRBJ2-5
V gene: TRBV5-6
CDR3 protein: CASTWGRAVETQYF

clone size: NA
J gene: TRBJ2-7
V gene: TRBV7-3
CDR3 protein: CASSPAGLGEQYF

clone size: few
J gene: TRBJ1-1
V gene: TRBV15
CDR3 protein: CATSREVRNTEAFF

clone size: NA
J gene: TRBJ2-7
V gene: TRBV29-1
CDR3 protein: CSVLEDSSYEQYF

clone size: NA
J gene: TRBJ2-7
V gene: TRBV11-3
CDR3 protein: CASSSRQGAYEQYF

clone size: NA
J gene: TRBJ2-6
V gene: TRBV27
CDR3 protein: CASSFNAFSGANVLTF

clone size: NA
J gene: TRBJ2-7
V gene: TRBV28
CDR3 protein: CASSLIGVSFYEQYF

clone size: NA
J gene: TRBJ1-2
V gene: TRBV9
CDR3 protein: CASSIPGLPNYGYTF

clone size: NA
J gene: TRBJ1-5
V gene: TRBV4-1
CDR3 protein: CASSQAPGYPPQHF

clone size: few
J gene: TRBJ2-2
V gene: TRBV7-3
CDR3 protein: CASSWDGTGELFF